This T cell receptor beta chain came from a study of cytomegalovirus exposure and HLA in healthy donors. Study results and limitations: Common viral pathogens were later found to be apparently linked to several of the most significant clusters.

The PCR was carried out with 60 Vbeta primers and 13 Jbeta primers. The table came from immunoSEQ multiplex PCR; TCRdb's copy has only in-frame clones and leaves some out. Here the sample table reports about 200,000 clones. CDR3 length: 12 residues. CDR1 and CDR2 (germline): SGHRS, YFSETQ. With V trimmed by 3 bases and J by 7 bases, 3 bases remained unmatched. As regards this clone: Its antigen is as yet unknown.

The J gene is TRBJ1-1, the V gene TRBV5-1; TRBD1 matches 7 bases. The material sequenced was PBMCs. This receptor was taken from a girl aged 2 to 10 in good health and CMV-seropositive. The CDR3 reads CASSSGTDEAFF. Written as DNA, the CDR3 is TGCGCCAGCAGCTCCGGGACAGATGAAGCTTTCTTT.